These T cell receptor beta chains were read from a single sample in a study of blood T cells in healthy people across ages. TCRdb recomputed calls from the 5' RACE reads with MiXCR, one row per CDR3 protein. The repertoire has about 630,000 distinct CDR3 sequences, around 20% of them found once; the top ten carry 3.5% to 4%. The sequencing sample was made of blood. These receptors were taken from a man aged 65 to 79 in good health. CDR3s include the opening cysteine and the closing phenylalanine or tryptophan. A D gene is named only where the DNA matches it firmly. Expanded clones are given a class, and other clones once, few, many or no size at all.

D	V	size	J	CDR3	DNA
-	TRBV7-3	-	TRBJ2-2	CASSPNTGSWAGELFF	TGTGCCAGCAGCCCCAATACAGGGTCCTGGGCCGGGGAGCTGTTTTTT
-	TRBV28	-	TRBJ1-2	CASSSEWYGYTF	TGTGCCAGCAGTTCGGAGTGGTATGGCTACACCTTC
-	TRBV6-1	many	TRBJ2-1	CASSAHNEQFF	TGTGCCAGCAGTGCCCACAATGAGCAGTTCTTC
TRBD1	TRBV20-1	-	TRBJ2-5	CSAISDRGETQYF	TGCAGTGCCATCTCAGACAGGGGAGAGACCCAGTACTTC
-	TRBV9	few	TRBJ2-7	CASSSGGFSYEQYF	TGTGCCAGCAGCTCCGGGGGCTTCTCCTACGAGCAGTACTTC
-	TRBV7-9	few	TRBJ2-1	CASSLGEFF	TGTGCCAGCAGCTTGGGGGAGTTCTTC
-	TRBV27	few	TRBJ2-1	CASSGPYSSYNEQFF	TGTGCCAGCAGTGGTCCCTACTCCTCCTACAATGAGCAGTTCTTC
TRBD1	TRBV7-8	few	TRBJ2-1	CASSLMGQRVDEQFF	TGTGCCAGCAGCTTAATGGGACAGCGCGTGGATGAGCAGTTCTTC
-	TRBV28	-	TRBJ2-3	CASSPPASTDTQYF	TGTGCCAGCAGTCCGCCCGCTTCCACAGATACGCAGTATTTT
-	TRBV5-1	-	TRBJ2-3	CASSLRTQTPDTQYF	TGCGCCAGCAGCTTGAGGACCCAAACCCCAGATACGCAGTATTTT
TRBD2	TRBV25-1	-	TRBJ2-4	CASSDTRLAGADIQYF	TGTGCCAGCAGTGATACCCGACTAGCGGGAGCTGACATTCAGTACTTC
-	TRBV6-2/TRBV6-3	few	TRBJ2-1	CASSQVPTYNEQFF	TGTGCCAGCAGCCAAGTTCCGACCTACAATGAGCAGTTCTTC
TRBD2	TRBV18	many	TRBJ2-1	CASSPGTSDEQFF	TGTGCCAGCTCACCGGGGACTAGTGATGAGCAGTTCTTC
-	TRBV20-1	-	TRBJ2-3	CSARPTQDRGSTDTQYF	TGCAGTGCTAGACCGACCCAGGATCGGGGGAGCACAGATACGCAGTATTTT
-	TRBV20-1	few	TRBJ2-4	CSAFRQAPAKNIQYF	TGCAGTGCTTTCCGACAGGCTCCAGCCAAAAACATTCAGTACTTC
TRBD1	TRBV20-1	few	TRBJ2-7	CSAPPSVGQGSREQYF	TGCAGTGCTCCACCCTCCGTAGGACAGGGGAGTCGCGAGCAGTACTTC
TRBD1	TRBV6-1	-	TRBJ1-6	CASSRGTGLDSPLHF	TGTGCCAGCAGTAGAGGGACAGGGCTCGATTCACCCCTCCACTTT
-	TRBV15	-	TRBJ1-1	CATRAFRDQDTEAFF	TGTGCCACCAGGGCTTTCAGGGATCAGGACACTGAAGCTTTCTTT
TRBD1	TRBV6-1	many	TRBJ2-1	CASSAGTGGYNEQFF	TGTGCCAGCAGTGCCGGGACAGGGGGCTACAATGAGCAGTTCTTC
TRBD1	TRBV29-1	few	TRBJ2-7	CSVAWDSTYEQYF	TGCAGCGTTGCCTGGGACAGCACCTACGAGCAGTACTTC
TRBD2	TRBV28	few	TRBJ2-7	CASREGGTGYEQYF	TGTGCCTCCCGGGAGGGGGGGACGGGCTACGAGCAGTACTTC
-	TRBV20-1	few	TRBJ2-1	CSASTGPLDGEQFF	TGCAGTGCTAGCACGGGTCCGCTAGACGGTGAGCAGTTCTTC
-	TRBV2	-	TRBJ1-6	CASILNRNNSPLHF	TGTGCCAGCATTCTGAACAGGAATAATTCACCCCTCCACTTT
TRBD1	TRBV27	-	TRBJ2-2	CASSWDRGDTGELFF	TGTGCCAGCAGTTGGGACAGGGGAGACACCGGGGAGCTGTTTTTT
TRBD2	TRBV4-3	-	TRBJ2-1	CASSQDRAGGYNEQFF	TGCGCCAGCAGCCAAGATCGAGCGGGAGGCTACAATGAGCAGTTCTTC
-	TRBV20-1	-	TRBJ2-5	CSAGSGKETQYF	TGCAGTGCTGGTTCCGGGAAAGAGACCCAGTACTTC
-	TRBV7-2	once	TRBJ1-4	CASSLDAGDVEKLFF	TGTGCCAGCAGCTTAGATGCAGGAGATGTTGAAAAACTGTTTTTT
TRBD2	TRBV5-1	-	TRBJ2-1	CASSLSLAGGLYNEQFF	TGCGCCAGCAGCTTGAGTCTAGCGGGAGGCCTATACAATGAGCAGTTCTTC
-	TRBV28	many	TRBJ2-5	CASSSRGRGETQYF	TGTGCCAGCAGTTCCAGGGGGAGGGGAGAGACCCAGTACTTC